This TCR beta chain stems from a study of T cell responses to AZD1222 COVID-19 vaccine. TCRdb keeps only in-frame clones here, not all; method: immunoSEQ multiplex PCR. The table has about 100,000 clones, about 90% seen once. V lost 4 bases and J 4 bases, leaving 13 bases between the germline ends. The CDR3 totals 13 residues. Germline V gene data show CDR1 as SQVTM and CDR2 as ANQGSEA. V is TRBV29-1 and J is TRBJ1-1; tentatively, D is TRBD1 (5 bases). The TCR was taken from an adult in good health. This material consisted of peripheral blood, taken on day 0 of AZD1222 vaccination. CDR3 in DNA: TGCAGCGTTGTTCCCGTCCAGGGCACTGAAGCTTTCTTT. This encodes CSVVPVQGTEAFF.